These 2 T cell receptor beta chains share one sample of origin, sequenced in a study of blood T cell repertoires in COVID-19. The protocol was immunoSEQ multiplex PCR, while the TCRdb copy is restricted to in-frame clones and leaves out a portion. The sample lists about 250,000 clones, approximately 90% occurring once. Specimen: PBMCs or T cells enriched from blood (not recorded which). These receptors were collected from a man between 35 and 55 years old who had recovered from COVID-19.

This chain uses TRBV27 with TRBJ2-1; the match to TRBD2 covers 12 bases. V dropped 5 bases and J dropped 10; count of bases not matched to a gene: 12. Germline values: CDR1 MNHEY, CDR2 SMNVEV (reference sequence). The CDR3 loop spans 16 amino acids. This chain's CDR3 is CASSPTSSGGAWEQFF. In DNA form, the CDR3 reads TGTGCCAGCAGTCCAACGTCTAGCGGGGGGGCCTGGGAGCAGTTCTTC.

The chain couples TRBV7-9 to TRBJ2-6; tentatively, D is TRBD2 (6 bases). The CDR3 is 16 amino acids. Germline V gene data show CDR1 as SEHNR and CDR2 as FQNEAQ (reference sequence). Trimming left V 5 bases short and J 4 bases short, with 15 bases between. CDR3 protein: CASSGRGASGANVLTF. The CDR3 bases are TGTGCCAGCAGCGGGCGGGGAGCTTCCGGGGCCAACGTCCTGACTTTC.